This T cell receptor (beta chain) was documented in a study of long-term antiretroviral therapy in people with HIV (dated by TCRdb to between 2022 and 2023). The study in broad terms: The earliest samples were collected roughly a decade before the 2015 WHO recommendation for immediate ART, at a time when ART was usually postponed until CD4 counts fell. A retrospective serial study tested whether changes in peripheral blood TRB repertoire composition and diversity were associated with ART initiation and durable HIV suppression. From some 28 adults with confirmed HIV infection, the cohort provided 150 to 200 cryopreserved PBMC samples, gathered serially across a mean of about six years (range 1-12). Eleven of the 30 participants with HIV were female. Test extractions of a monoclonal T-cell line alongside some 36 polyclonal samples showed no cross-contamination during QIAcube processing. Study-wide conclusions, independent of this receptor: The samples were dated from about 2004 to 2018, and the ART regimens that were used may be less effective than current ART regimens. At every time point, the repertoire was dominated by expanded TRB clones first identified before ART initiation, although this dominance fluctuated and, in many PLHIV, declined after ART. ART initiation was associated with a significant increase in TRB diversity, but diversity stayed significantly below transplant donor controls even after long-term ART. CDR3 length ranges in HIV repertoires were narrower than in controls, and network structure suggested an antigen-experienced repertoire with only a slight naive shift after ART. Inferences about post-ART repertoire changes were limited because no data were available on ART adherence, viral resistance or therapy changes. Limited PBMC availability meant only the TCR beta chain was sequenced, without alpha chain pairing. Because pre-ART samples had limited cell numbers, profiling was done on unsorted PBMC rather than on sorted CD4+ and CD8+ T cells.

Participants were included only if at least one PBMC sample before ART initiation and at least two post-ART samples were available. Every participant with HIV received treatment in the United States of America. Before DNA extraction, cryopreserved samples containing roughly 0.9-10 million PBMC were thawed and washed. At the time of the earliest PBMC sample, participants with HIV were aged between about 20 and 54 years. PBMC samples from each participant spanned 1-4 timepoints before ART initiation and 2-8 timepoints after ART initiation, with a median of 7 samples. For every participant, serial HIV viral load, CD4+ T-cell count, ART history and demographic data were obtained. Genomic DNA was extracted from unsorted PBMC with a Qiagen kit on a QIAcube, processed in batches of 12 samples. The immunoSEQ hsTCRB v3.0 assay was used at survey level resolution for TRB variable region sequencing. The targeted TRB sequencing depth was roughly 40,000-50,000 T-cell genomes per sample. Pooled TRB libraries were sequenced on an Illumina MiSeq with a v3 150-cycle kit. Processing in the source paper ran as follows. Repertoire analysis was run in R within a reproducible Nextflow workflow that covered QC, data transformation and analysis. Custom analyses were implemented in LymphoSeq2, an R package for AIRR-Seq data exploration. After excluding several samples that yielded fewer than 5000 total TRB sequences, 150 to 200 HIV repertoires remained for analysis. Among the roughly 190 retained HIV repertoires, 59 were collected before ART initiation and over 120 were collected after ART initiation. Repertoires were downsampled to 5000 TRB nucleotide sequences, and summary statistics were averaged over 100 downsampling iterations. The analysis kept only TRB sequences whose CDR3 regions were at least seven amino acids long. A Shannon entropy-derived clonality score and the Gini coefficient were used to measure diversity. In repertoire networks, the top 5000 CDR3 amino acid sequences were linked whenever an edit distance of one separated two sequences. For TRB CDR3 amino acid sequences, GLIPH2 was used to predict antigen specificity groups and MHC restriction. CDR3 amino acid sequences were matched against VDJdb and McPAS-TCR to flag known CMV, EBV, HIV or tissue antigen associations. Pre-ART, post-ART and control groups were compared with Wilcoxon signed-rank tests and Holm-Bonferroni correction. Entries here come from immuneACCESS through TCRdb and include only in-frame sequences with V and J called. Some clones fail to appear in such tables; in the studies checked, an unresolved V gene covers under half of the shortfall, and the cause of the remainder is unknown. From that table come the V and J calls and clone size; the DNA was used to work out D and trimming. The sample table contains 25,000 to 35,000 clones; only one count was recorded for 78% of them. The ten largest clones capture roughly 9.3% of the sample.

The germline ends are 6 bases apart after V is trimmed by 0 bases and J by 0 bases. Via the germline V gene, CDR1 is SGHRS and CDR2 YFSETQ. Taken from cysteine to phenylalanine, the CDR3 has 15 residues. CDR3 DNA only is kept here, 45 bases in frame from base 1. About this clone itself: No cognate antigen has been identified for it. Qualities for individual bases were not recorded, and no much larger clone is one base off.

The V and J genes are TRBV5-1 and TRBJ2-2; confidence is insufficient to name the D gene. This TCR derives from a man between 18 and 35 years old with HIV. The sample here was unsorted PBMCs, taken 1.5 years before starting antiretroviral therapy. The sequenced DNA is TGCGCCAGCAGCTTGGGGACGGCGAACACCGGGGAGCTGTTTTTT. Its coded protein is CASSLGTANTGELFF.